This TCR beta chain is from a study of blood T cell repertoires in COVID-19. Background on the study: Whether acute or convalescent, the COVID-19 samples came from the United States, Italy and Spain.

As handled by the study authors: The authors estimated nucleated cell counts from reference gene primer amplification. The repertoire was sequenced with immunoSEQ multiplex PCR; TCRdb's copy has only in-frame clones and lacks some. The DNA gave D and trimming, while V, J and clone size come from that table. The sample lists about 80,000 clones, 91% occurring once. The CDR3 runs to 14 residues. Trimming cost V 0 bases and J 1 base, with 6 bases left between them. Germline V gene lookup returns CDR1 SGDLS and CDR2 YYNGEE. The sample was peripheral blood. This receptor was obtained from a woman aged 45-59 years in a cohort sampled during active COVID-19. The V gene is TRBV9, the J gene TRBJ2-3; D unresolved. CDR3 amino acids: CASSVGGRTDTQYF. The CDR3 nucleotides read TGTGCCAGCAGCGTAGGTGGGCGCACAGATACGCAGTATTTT.